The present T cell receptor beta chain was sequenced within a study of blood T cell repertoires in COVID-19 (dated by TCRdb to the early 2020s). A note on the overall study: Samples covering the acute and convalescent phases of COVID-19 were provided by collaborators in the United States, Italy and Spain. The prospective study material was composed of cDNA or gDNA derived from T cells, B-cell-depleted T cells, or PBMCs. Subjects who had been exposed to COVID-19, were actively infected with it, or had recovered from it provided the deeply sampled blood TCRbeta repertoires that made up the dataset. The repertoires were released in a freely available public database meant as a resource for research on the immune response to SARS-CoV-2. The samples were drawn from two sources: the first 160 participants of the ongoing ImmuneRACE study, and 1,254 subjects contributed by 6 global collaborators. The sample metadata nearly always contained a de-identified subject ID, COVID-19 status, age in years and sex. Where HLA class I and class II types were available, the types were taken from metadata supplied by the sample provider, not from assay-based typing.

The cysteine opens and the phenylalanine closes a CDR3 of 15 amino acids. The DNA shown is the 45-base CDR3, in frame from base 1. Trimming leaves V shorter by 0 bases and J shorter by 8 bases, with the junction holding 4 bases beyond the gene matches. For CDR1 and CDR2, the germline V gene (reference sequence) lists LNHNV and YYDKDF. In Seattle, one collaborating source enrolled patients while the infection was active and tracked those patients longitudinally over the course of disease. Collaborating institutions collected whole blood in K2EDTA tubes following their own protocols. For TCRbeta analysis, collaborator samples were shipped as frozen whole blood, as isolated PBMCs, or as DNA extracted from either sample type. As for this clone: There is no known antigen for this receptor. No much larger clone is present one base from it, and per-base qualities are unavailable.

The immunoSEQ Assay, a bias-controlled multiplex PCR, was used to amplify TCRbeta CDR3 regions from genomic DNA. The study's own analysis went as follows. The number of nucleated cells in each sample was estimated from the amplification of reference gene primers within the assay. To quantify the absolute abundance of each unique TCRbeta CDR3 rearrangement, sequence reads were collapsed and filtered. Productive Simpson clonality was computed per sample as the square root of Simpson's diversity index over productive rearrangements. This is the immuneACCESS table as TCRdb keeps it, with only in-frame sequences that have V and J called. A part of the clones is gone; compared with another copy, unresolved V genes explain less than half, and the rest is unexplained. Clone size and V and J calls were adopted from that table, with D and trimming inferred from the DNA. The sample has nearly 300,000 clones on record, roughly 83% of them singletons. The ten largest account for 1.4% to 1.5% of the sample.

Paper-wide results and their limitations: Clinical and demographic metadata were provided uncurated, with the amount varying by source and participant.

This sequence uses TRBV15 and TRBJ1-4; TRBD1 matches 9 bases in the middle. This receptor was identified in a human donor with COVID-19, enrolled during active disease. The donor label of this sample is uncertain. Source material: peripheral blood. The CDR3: CATSRDGTGNEKLFF. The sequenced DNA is TGTGCCACCAGCAGAGATGGGACAGGGAACGAAAAACTGTTTTTT. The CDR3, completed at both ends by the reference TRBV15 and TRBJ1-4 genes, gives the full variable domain DAMVIQNPRYQVTQFGKPVTLSCSQTLNHNVMYWYQQKSSQAPKLLFHYYDKDFNNEADTPDNFQSRRPNTSFCFLDIRSPGLGDTAMYLCATSRDGTGNEKLFFGSGTQLSVL.